This T cell receptor beta chain was identified in a study of human T cells and chemical hapten exposure. Study results and limitations: TCRs at a frequency above 1 in 1000 stayed unchanged with DPC sensitization. There was a positive correlation between PT1 expanded TCR counts and patch test score.

Time point here: patch test 1, 2 weeks after DPC sensitization. Indicated treatment: therapeutic diphenylcyclopropenone sensitization with weekly scalp DPC. Blood sampling preceded each patch test application. The study drew its donors from alopecia patients who were 18 to 70 years old and suitable for DPC. Germline loops: CDR1 SNHLY, CDR2 FYNNEI. CDR3 length: 16 residues. With 6 bases clipped from V and 2 bases from J, the junction kept 9 bases outside the gene matches. Concerning this clonotype: What it recognizes is unknown.

Via MiXCR, TCRdb re-called the RACE reads, giving one row per CDR3 protein. The sample lists fewer than 400,000 distinct CDR3 sequences; around 7% were seen once. This chain links TRBV2 with TRBJ2-4; the match to TRBD1 covers 8 bases. The sequencing here drew on whole blood, taken in connection with sensitization to the hapten diphenylcyclopropenone (DPC). This sequence was found in a woman between 18 and 29 years old with alopecia areata. Some clones in this sample may be carry-over from other donors' samples. CDR3 sequence reads: CASRQDRGAPKNIQYF. DNA for the CDR3: TGTGCCAGCAGACAAGACAGGGGAGCGCCCAAAAACATTCAGTACTTC. The full variable domain, rest sourced from reference TRBV2 and TRBJ2-4, is EPEVTQTPSHQVTQMGQEVILRCVPISNHLYFYWYRQILGQKVEFLVSFYNNEISEKSEIFDDQFSVERPDGSNFTLKIRSTKLEDSAMYFCASRQDRGAPKNIQYFGAGTRLSVL.